The entry below describes one TCR beta chain. Its antigen is not known. The data stem from a study of T-cell memory formation after mild COVID-19. Study-wide findings and caveats: Day 15 to 85 contractors were CD4/CD8 balanced; later expanders leaned CD4+. Nothing showed for sure that second-wave clones peaking on day 37 were SARS-CoV-2 specific. Pre-infection memory contained some responding clones, which suggested that cross-reactive memory had joined.

The TCR alpha and TCR beta cDNA libraries, bearing sample barcodes and UMIs, were generated by 5'RACE using constant-segment primers. TCRdb re-called the 5' RACE reads through MiXCR, storing one row per CDR3 protein. This table holds some 300,000 distinct CDR3 sequences, 20% to 25% found once. The V gene end was trimmed by 5 bases and the J gene end by 8 bases; junction bases not matched to a gene: 4. This CDR3 is 13 amino acids long. Germline V lookup: CDR1 SGHVS, CDR2 FNYEAQ. The clonotype originates from a young man who had mild COVID-19 (a few samples of this study predate the infection). Cell type and time point are not known. The rearrangement uses TRBV7-6 and TRBJ1-2; 11 bases fit TRBD1. The sequencing sample was made of PBMCs or a T cell subset sorted from them (not recorded which). The CDR3 nucleotides read TGTGCCAGCAGCCCCAGGACAGGGGGCGGCTACACCTTC. This sequence encodes CASSPRTGGGYTF.